Included here is one T cell receptor beta chain sequence, with context. The antigen is undetermined. This entry comes from a study of T cell responses to AZD1222 COVID-19 vaccine. V dropped 0 bases and J dropped 0 bases, with 20 bases sitting between them. Germline V lookup: CDR1 LGHDT, CDR2 YNNKEL (reference sequence). The CDR3 is 19 residues long. Points from the study as a whole: Regions 160-218 and 743-854 dominated among vaccine-associated CD4 TCRs spanning spike. White British people made up most donors, females outnumbered males, and clonal diversity was possibly underestimated. It was only 6 or 7 AZD1222 recipients who were seropositive at baseline.

Measured with immunoSEQ multiplex PCR; TCRdb has only the in-frame clones, and not every one. The sample has 120,000 to 150,000 clones, roughly 93% seen once. The clonotype was recovered from an adult who received the AZD1222 COVID-19 vaccine. Sample: peripheral blood, taken 28 days after the second AZD1222 dose. The chain combines TRBV3-1 (or the pseudogene TRBV3-2) with TRBJ1-1; D not resolved. This CDR3 reads CASSQELTSSTVMNTEAFF. Written as DNA, the CDR3 is TGTGCCAGCAGCCAAGAATTGACTTCAAGCACGGTTATGAACACTGAAGCTTTCTTT.